The entry below gives a single TCR beta chain sequence along with its context. This entry comes from a study of cytomegalovirus exposure and HLA in healthy donors. The study ran its PCR with 60 Vbeta and 13 Jbeta primers. The repertoire was sequenced with immunoSEQ multiplex PCR; TCRdb's copy has only in-frame clones and lacks some. The sample contains over 150,000 clones, around 81% of which appear only once. Germline trimming cut 5 bases from V and 6 bases from J; bases unmatched to any gene: 14. This CDR3 region has 18 residues. From germline, CDR1 is SGHVS and CDR2 FQNEAQ. These donors counted as nominally healthy when sampled, but unrecorded immune exposures were likely.

The V call is TRBV7-8, the J call TRBJ2-1, with 12 bases lining up with TRBD2. Sequencing was performed on PBMCs. The receptor was derived from a woman aged 25 to 39 in good health and CMV-seronegative. The CDR3 spells CASSPRLAGERVGNEQFF. Written as DNA, the CDR3 is TGTGCCAGCAGCCCCAGACTAGCGGGAGAGCGGGTTGGCAATGAGCAGTTCTTC.